The rows below give T cell receptor beta chains drawn from one sample of a study of blood T cell repertoires in COVID-19. The method was immunoSEQ multiplex PCR; TCRdb's version includes in-frame clones alone and lacks a portion of them. The sample has some 200,000 clones; around 87% are singletons. Sequences were obtained from PBMCs or T cells enriched from blood (not recorded which). These receptors all stem from a woman between 18 and 29 years old in a cohort exposed to, infected with or recovered from COVID-19 (not recorded which). Both conserved end residues are part of each CDR3. Only some rows state a clone size, as once, few, many or a class for expanded clones.

>-|TRBV2
CASSDGRGSGEQYF
>-|TRBV7-8
CASSPFRFRGTFTDTQYF
>-|TRBV25-1
CASSQTGNFKKLFF
>-|TRBV28
CASSVQGGANTGELFF
>-|TRBV28
CASSLNQPQHF
>few|TRBV3-1/TRBV3-2
CASSRTGGENSPLHF
>few|TRBV2
CASSEGRAGRSYEQYF
>-|TRBV27
CASRLAGGPYEQFF
>-|TRBV7-9
CASSSSPGLTNEKLFF
>-|TRBV5-1
CASSLHPDSYEQYF